One sample yielded the 16 T cell receptor beta chains listed below, sequenced in a study of OX40 agonist ivuxolimab in advanced cancers. The library was obtained by the immunoSEQ multiplex PCR assay. In its TCRdb copy, this immuneACCESS table keeps in-frame sequences only and misses some clones. Where compared with another copy, unresolved V genes explain less than half of these, and the others have no known cause. This sample is represented by 45,000 to 75,000 clones; around 79% of them were singletons. The leading ten clones occupy 1.2% of the sample. The starting material was CD4+ or CD8+ T cells sorted from blood, obtained in a trial of the OX40 agonist ivuxolimab. The source is an adult with an advanced solid tumor such as melanoma, head and neck, liver or kidney cancer.

The chain recombines TRBV5-1 with TRBJ2-3; 11 nucleotides line up with TRBD2. The CDR3 length is 15 residues. J gave up 4 bases and V 4 bases, and 5 bases lay outside the gene matches. Per germline, CDR1 SGHRS and CDR2 YFSETQ. Here the CDR3 reads CASSLLAGGPDTQYF. The CDR3 DNA reads TGCGCCAGCAGCCTCTTAGCGGGAGGGCCAGATACGCAGTATTTT.

The chain is built from TRBV2 and TRBJ2-2; 8 nucleotides line up with TRBD2. The length of the CDR3 is 14 residues. Germline loops: CDR1 SNHLY, CDR2 FYNNEI. Losses at the gene ends were 6 bases for V and 3 bases for J; bases not matched to a gene: 3. In DNA, the CDR3 is TGTGCCAGCAGGGAGACTAGCGACACCGGGGAGCTGTTTTTT. Its translation is CASRETSDTGELFF.

J is TRBJ2-7 and V is TRBV19; 10 bases are a match to TRBD2. This CDR3 contains 15 residues. With V trimmed by 5 bases and J by 6 bases, 10 bases remained unmatched. Germline V gene data show CDR1 as LNHDA and CDR2 as SQIVND (reference sequence). The CDR3 nucleotides are TGTGCCAGTAGTTCCAAGCGGGGGGGCGTTTCCGAGCAGTACTTC. Translated, it gives CASSSKRGGVSEQYF.

V and J are TRBV6-5 and TRBJ2-7, with 7 bases matching TRBD1. Germline trimming cut 5 bases from V and 6 bases from J; bases unmatched to any gene: 7. Germline V gene lookup returns CDR1 MNHEY and CDR2 SVGAGI. CDR3 length: 13 amino acids. The CDR3 coding sequence is TGTGCCAGCAGTCCAGACAGGGCGGTCGAGCAGTACTTC. It translates to CASSPDRAVEQYF.

DNA of the CDR3: TGTGCCAGCAGCGCTACCGGGACGATAGGAGAGACCCAGTACTTC. This translates into CASSATGTIGETQYF. The chain couples TRBV7-8 to TRBJ2-5; tentatively, D is TRBD1 or TRBD2 (5 bases each). V was pared by 5 bases and J by 4 bases, with 17 bases between. Germline V CDR1 and CDR2: SGHVS, FQNEAQ. The CDR3 length is 15 residues. The entire variable domain, with the rest obtained from reference TRBV7-8 and TRBJ2-5, is as follows: GAGVSQSPRYKVAKRGQDVALRCDPISGHVSLFWYQQALGQGPEFLTYFQNEAQLDKSGLPSDRFFAERPEGSVSTLKIQRTQQEDSAVYLCASSATGTIGETQYFGPGTRLLVL.

The chain is built from TRBV25-1 and TRBJ1-2; D is undetermined. CDR3 size: 13 residues. V was shortened by 8 bases and J by 0 bases, with 10 bases between the two germline ends. Germline V gene sequence: CDR1 MGHDK, CDR2 SYGVNS. CDR3 in DNA: TGTGCCAGCCTCGGATGGCCTAACTATGGCTACACCTTC. This translates into CASLGWPNYGYTF.

The rearrangement joins TRBV18 to TRBJ2-2; possible D gene TRBD2, 6 bases. The V end was cut by 0 bases, the J end by 5 bases, with 13 bases between. Germline CDR1 KGHSH, CDR2 LQKENI. There are 16 residues in the CDR3. This CDR3 reads CASSPPTGGGTGELFF. The CDR3, as DNA: TGTGCCAGCTCACCACCGACCGGGGGTGGGACCGGGGAGCTGTTTTTT.

CDR3 in DNA: TGCGCCAGCAGCTTTGGGGGGGCGGATGAAAAACTGTTTTTT. Encoded protein: CASSFGGADEKLFF. V gene TRBV5-1 combines with J gene TRBJ1-4, with a possible D match to TRBD1 (6 bases). CDR3 length: 14 amino acids. Germline V gene data show CDR1 as SGHRS and CDR2 as YFSETQ. V lost 2 bases to trimming and J lost 6 bases, with 11 bases between them.

This clone was counted a few times. This chain links TRBV18 with TRBJ2-7; D uncertain. The CDR3 totals 15 residues. Germline CDR1 is KGHSH and CDR2 is LQKENI. Deletions cut 0 bases from V and 4 bases from J, with 13 bases between. The CDR3 coding sequence is TGTGCCAGCTCACCACCAAGTCTGGCGGCATACGAGCAGTACTTC. Translating it yields CASSPPSLAAYEQYF.

V usage is TRBV9 and J usage is TRBJ1-6; D possibly corresponds to TRBD1 (6 bases). Trimming stripped 4 bases from V and 6 bases from J, with 11 bases between. This CDR3 is built from 14 residues. Germline CDR1 and CDR2: SGDLS and YYNGEE. CDR3 DNA sequence: TGTGCCAGCAGCCGGGACAACCTTAATTCACCCCTCCACTTT. Its translation: CASSRDNLNSPLHF.

This chain joins TRBV5-1 and TRBJ2-7, with D possibly being TRBD1 (6 bases). Per the germline V gene, CDR1 is SGHRS and CDR2 is YFSETQ. The CDR3 length is 15 residues. V was pared by 4 bases and J by 0 bases, with 14 bases between. This CDR3 reads CASSDARGGSYEQYF. The CDR3 DNA reads TGCGCCAGCAGCGACGCCAGGGGCGGCTCCTACGAGCAGTACTTC.

This chain joins TRBV5-6 and TRBJ2-7; D is ambiguous. The CDR3 contains 12 residues. Trimming pared 1 base from V and 7 bases from J, leaving 9 bases between. Germline V gene lookup returns CDR1 SGHDT and CDR2 YYEEEE. The CDR3 region has the DNA TGTGCCAGCAGCTTGACGGTGGGGGAGCAGTACTTC. Translated: CASSLTVGEQYF.

This chain joins TRBV9 and TRBJ2-3; D is perhaps TRBD2 (7 bases). This CDR3 is 15 amino acids long. Per germline, CDR1 SGDLS and CDR2 YYNGEE. V shed 3 bases and J shed 2 bases, with 13 bases lying between them. CDR3 in amino acids: CASSALGGPTDTQYF. The CDR3 DNA reads as TGTGCCAGCAGCGCTCTCGGGGGGCCCACAGATACGCAGTATTTT.

This chain uses TRBV16 with TRBJ2-2; D unresolved. Germline CDR1 reads KGHSY; CDR2 reads FQNENV. This CDR3 has 14 residues. V dropped 2 bases and J dropped 4 bases, with 8 bases sitting between them. CDR3 coding DNA: TGTGCCAGCAGCCAAAACACACTCACCGGGGAGCTGTTTTTT. This codes for CASSQNTLTGELFF.

Details on this clone: Other nucleotide sequences from this sample produce the same CDR3. V is TRBV19 and J is TRBJ1-2, with a possible D match to TRBD1 (5 bases). Germline CDR1 reads LNHDA; CDR2 reads SQIVND (reference sequence). The germline V and J ends were trimmed by 10 bases and 0 bases, with 15 bases remaining between them. This CDR3 comprises 14 residues. The CDR3 sequence is CATSRGAANYGYTF. The DNA for the CDR3 is TGTGCCACCTCCCGAGGGGCTGCTAACTATGGCTACACCTTC.

The chain uses TRBV18 and TRBJ2-5; 8 bases line up with TRBD1. CDR3 size: 17 residues. V shed 0 bases and J 4 bases; nucleotides not matched to a gene: 10. Germline CDR1 reads KGHSH; CDR2 reads LQKENI. In DNA, the CDR3 is TGTGCCAGCTCACCACCGTTCGGCGGACAGGGAGGAGAGACCCAGTACTTC. This translates into CASSPPFGGQGGETQYF.